In this sample, the clone carrying this T cell receptor (beta chain) turned up once. Its antigen is unknown. One end of the junction varies from germline; a read error may be responsible. The data were obtained in a study of molecular identifiers for immune sequencing clone quantification. The CDR3 covers 15 residues. Germline V gives CDR1 SGHTA, CDR2 FQGNSA. The study's findings and limits: Identical barcode-sharing TCR molecules could lead to underestimated sizes for highly expanded clones. Amid 940,000 or so naive cells, spiked Jurkat TCR RNA from one cell was reportedly still detectable.

Libraries of bulk TCR were made by previously described methods (with listed TCR primers). TCRdb independently ran MiXCR on the PCR reads; one entry per CDR3 protein. In the table there are about 320,000 distinct CDR3 sequences, about 23% of which are singletons. The chain uses TRBV7-2 and TRBJ2-3; D possibly corresponds to TRBD2 (5 bases). The sequence came from a human donor in good health. Some libraries in this study had Jurkat cell RNA spiked in. Source material: naive CD8+ T cells from blood, with Jurkat cell RNA spiked in. As for subset: FACS-sorted CD8+CD4-CCR7+CD45RA+ naive T cells. CDR3 in amino acids: CASSLFSSSTDMQYF. The CDR3 bases are TGTGCCAGCAGCTTATTTTCGTCTAGCACAGATATGCAGTATTTT.